The T cell receptor beta chain described here comes from a study of blood T cell repertoires in COVID-19. Study context: Spain, Italy and the United States supplied samples that represented acute and convalescent COVID-19. Sample material is recorded as cDNA or gDNA derived from T cells, B-cell-depleted T cells, or PBMCs.

In the authors' methods: Estimated nucleated cell counts came from reference gene primer amplification. The repertoire was sequenced with immunoSEQ multiplex PCR; TCRdb's copy has only in-frame clones and lacks some. That table gives V, J and clone size, and the DNA gave D and trimming. Of around 220,000 clones listed, approximately 81% are singletons. This clone has more than one count but fewer than ten. CDR3 length: 13 residues. CDR1 and CDR2 (germline): MNHEY, SMNVEV (reference sequence). V lost 5 bases, J lost 6 bases, and 5 bases stayed unmatched. The chain employs TRBV27 and TRBJ2-7, with 9 bases aligning to TRBD1. The receptor was isolated from a man aged 25-40 years with active or convalescent COVID-19. Sample: peripheral blood. In DNA form, the CDR3 reads TGTGCCAGCAGTCCTACGGGACAGGGCGAGCAGTACTTC. Protein product: CASSPTGQGEQYF.